The 6 T cell receptor beta chains below all came from one sample that was sequenced in a study of shared clonotypes between healthy human individuals. Using immunoSEQ multiplex PCR, the repertoire was profiled, and TCRdb retains in-frame clones only, with some absent. The sample has 100,000 to 130,000 clones; 68% are singletons. Sequencing input: memory CD8+ T cells sorted from blood. Subset meaning: CD45RO+ cells pooled with CCR7-negative TemRA cells. The source is a woman in her twenties or thirties in good health.

This clone appeared once. The chain employs TRBV27 and TRBJ2-7; 9 bases match TRBD2. The J segment lost 1 base and the V segment lost 8 bases, leaving 6 bases of the junction unmatched. Germline loops: CDR1 MNHEY, CDR2 SMNVEV (reference sequence). The CDR3 totals 14 residues. Here the CDR3 reads CASGTSSKSYEQYF. Written as DNA, the CDR3 is TGTGCCAGCGGGACTAGCTCAAAATCCTACGAGCAGTACTTC.

This chain connects TRBV2 to TRBJ2-7; TRBD2 aligns across 13 bases. CDR3 length: 14 residues. With V trimmed by 6 bases and J by 6 bases, 5 bases remained unmatched. From germline, CDR1 is SNHLY and CDR2 FYNNEI. CDR3 loop: CASSKGLAGSEQYF. The CDR3, as DNA: TGTGCCAGCAGCAAGGGACTAGCGGGAAGCGAGCAGTACTTC.

The V call is TRBV25-1, the J call TRBJ2-3; D is perhaps TRBD2 (5 bases). The CDR3 covers 13 residues. Trimming took 4 bases from V and 6 from J, leaving 11 bases between them. Germline V gene sequence: CDR1 MGHDK, CDR2 SYGVNS. CDR3 protein: CASSAGFQDTQYF. In DNA form, the CDR3 reads TGTGCCAGCAGTGCGGGGTTTCAGGATACGCAGTATTTT.

This clone was seen a few times. The genes are TRBV5-4 and TRBJ1-4, with D maybe TRBD1 (5 bases). Deletions cut 0 bases from V and 8 bases from J, with 17 bases between. Germline CDR1 reads SGHNT; CDR2 reads YYREEE (reference sequence). The CDR3 is 16 residues long. The chain's CDR3 is CASSLDDSALGEKLFF. As DNA, the CDR3 is TGTGCCAGCAGCTTGGATGACAGTGCCCTGGGAGAAAAACTGTTTTTT.

This clone was seen more than once but under ten times. CDR3 sequence: CASSLDLPGGNCGNTIYF. As DNA, the CDR3 is TGCGCCAGCAGCTTGGATTTGCCAGGGGGAAATTGTGGAAACACCATATATTTT. The V gene is TRBV5-1, the J gene TRBJ1-3, with 7 bases lining up with TRBD1. The CDR3 sequence is 18 residues long. CDR1 and CDR2 from the germline V gene are SGHRS and YFSETQ. V shed 0 bases and J 3 bases; nucleotides not matched to a gene: 12.

The chain has TRBV30 and TRBJ1-1; D is unclear. Germline CDR1 is GTSNPN and CDR2 is SVGIG (reference sequence). The V end was cut by 0 bases, the J end by 11 bases, with 13 bases between. The length of the CDR3 is 12 residues. The CDR3 bases are TGTGCCTGGAGTGTGGTAGTGGCGGGGGCTTTCTTT. Encoded protein: CAWSVVVAGAFF.